What follows is one T cell receptor (beta chain) and its context. Its antigen is unidentified. The CDR3 runs to 16 residues. Germline CDR1 SGHRS, CDR2 YFSETQ. Between the trimmed V and J ends, which lost 7 bases and 0 bases, there was a span of 14 bases. Each CDR3 protein gets one entry after TCRdb re-called the RT-PCR reads with MiXCR. The repertoire holds about 300,000 distinct CDR3 sequences, 20% to 25% seen once, with 10% in the top ten. This sample was included in a study of response to subunit inactivated influenza vaccine. Notes on the study in general: After each seasonal influenza vaccination, few new T cells are recruited, the authors suggested.

This TCR derives from a man in his fifties or sixties who received an inactivated influenza vaccine. The genes are TRBV5-1 and TRBJ1-6; a weak D match, TRBD1 (6 bases). The material sequenced was PBMCs from blood, taken less than 22 months after vaccination. The DNA of the CDR3 is TGCGCCAGCTCCAGTACAGGGATCTCCTATAATTCACCCCTCCACTTT. Protein: CASSSTGISYNSPLHF.